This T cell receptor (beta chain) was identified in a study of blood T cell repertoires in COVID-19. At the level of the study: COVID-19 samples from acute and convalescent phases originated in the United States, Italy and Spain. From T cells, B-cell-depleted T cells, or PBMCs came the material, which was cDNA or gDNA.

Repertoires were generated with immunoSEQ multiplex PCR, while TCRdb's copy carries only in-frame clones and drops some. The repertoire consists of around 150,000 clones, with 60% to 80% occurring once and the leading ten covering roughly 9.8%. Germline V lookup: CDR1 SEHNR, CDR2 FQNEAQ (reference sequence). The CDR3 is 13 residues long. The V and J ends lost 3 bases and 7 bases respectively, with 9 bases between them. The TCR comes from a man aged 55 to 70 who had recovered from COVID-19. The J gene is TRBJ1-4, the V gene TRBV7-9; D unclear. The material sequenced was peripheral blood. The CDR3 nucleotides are TGTGCCAGCAGCTTGATGGGAGGTGAAAAACTGTTTTTT. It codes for CASSLMGGEKLFF.